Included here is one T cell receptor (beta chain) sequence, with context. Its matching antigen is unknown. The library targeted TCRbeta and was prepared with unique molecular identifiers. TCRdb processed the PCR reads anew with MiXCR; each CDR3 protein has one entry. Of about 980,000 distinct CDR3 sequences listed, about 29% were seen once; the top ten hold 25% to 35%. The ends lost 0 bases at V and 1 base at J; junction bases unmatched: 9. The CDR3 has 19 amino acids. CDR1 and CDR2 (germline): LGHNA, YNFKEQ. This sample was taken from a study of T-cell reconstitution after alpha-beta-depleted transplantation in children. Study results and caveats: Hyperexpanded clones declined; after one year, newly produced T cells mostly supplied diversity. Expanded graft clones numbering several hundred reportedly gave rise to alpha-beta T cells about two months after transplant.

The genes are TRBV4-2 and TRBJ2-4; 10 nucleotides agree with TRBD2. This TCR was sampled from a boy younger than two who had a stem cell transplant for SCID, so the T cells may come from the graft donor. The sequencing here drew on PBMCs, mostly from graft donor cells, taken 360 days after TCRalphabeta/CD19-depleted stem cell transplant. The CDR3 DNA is TGTGCCAGCAGCCAAGATCAAGCGGGGGGGCCTTGGGCCAAAAACATTCAGTACTTC. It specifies CASSQDQAGGPWAKNIQYF.